The clone carrying this TCR beta chain came up many times. What it binds is unknown. The sample belongs to a study of neurological immune-mediated disorders. Study-level points and caveats: There were no CDR3 amino acid sequences shared by expanded clones across subjects, a result suggesting private repertoires in all groups. Repertoires from 18 of 34 multiple sclerosis patients grouped phylogenetically into a related-CDR3 cluster, suggesting a possible signature.

Synthesis of cDNA was accomplished via 5'RACE employing 10-nucleotide random UMIs. TCRdb itself ran the 5' RACE reads through MiXCR, one entry per CDR3 protein. The sample carries about 46,000 distinct CDR3 sequences, under 2% recorded once. This CDR3 has 14 residues. The V end was cut by 0 bases, the J end by 5 bases, with 8 bases between. Germline V gene data show CDR1 as SGHRS and CDR2 as YFSETQ. The sequencing input was PBMCs. The chain uses TRBV5-1 and TRBJ1-4, with D unresolved. This clonotype was obtained from a woman between 40 and 55 years old with multiple sclerosis. CDR3 loop: CASSLDPLNEKLFF. DNA for the CDR3: TGCGCCAGCAGCTTGGACCCTCTAAATGAAAAACTGTTTTTT.